The 22 T cell receptor beta chains below were found in one sample sequenced in a study of blood T cell repertoires in COVID-19. Assay used: immunoSEQ multiplex PCR; TCRdb lists only in-frame clones, some missing. The repertoire includes more than 90,000 clones, about nine tenths of them detected once, and 7.7% sits in the top ten. Sequencing was carried out using peripheral blood. The receptors were sampled from a human donor in a cohort sampled during active COVID-19.

The chain is built from TRBV19 and TRBJ2-1; tentative D call: TRBD1 (7 bases). From germline, CDR1 is LNHDA and CDR2 SQIVND (reference sequence). The germline V and J ends were trimmed by 3 bases and 6 bases, with 9 bases remaining between them. This CDR3 has 13 amino acids. The CDR3 protein is CASSMQGGNEQFF. CDR3 bases: TGTGCCAGTAGTATGCAGGGGGGCAATGAGCAGTTCTTC.

The gene calls are TRBV5-1 and TRBJ2-7; the match to TRBD1 covers 9 bases. Trimming cost V 4 bases and J 3 bases; bases outside gene matches: 5. The CDR3 has 14 amino acids. CDR1 is SGHRS, CDR2 YFSETQ, per germline. CDR3 amino acids: CASSPPGQGYEQYF. The CDR3 nucleotides read TGCGCCAGCAGCCCGCCGGGACAGGGCTACGAGCAGTACTTC.

This sequence joins TRBV2 and TRBJ2-2; the D gene is possibly TRBD1 (6 bases). Germline CDR1 and CDR2: SNHLY and FYNNEI. The CDR3 is made up of 15 amino acids. V lost 8 bases and J lost 0, with 13 bases in between. The CDR3 sequence is CASLKDRTNTGELFF. The CDR3 coding sequence is TGTGCCAGCCTTAAGGACAGAACGAACACCGGGGAGCTGTTTTTT.

V and J are TRBV7-9 and TRBJ2-2; unclear D gene. The CDR3 consists of 14 residues. Germline V gene data show CDR1 as SEHNR and CDR2 as FQNEAQ (reference sequence). The V end lost 1 base, the J end lost 7 bases, and 10 bases lay between the germline ends. The CDR3 DNA follows: TGTGCCAGCAGCTTAGGTACAGACGGCGGGGAGCTGTTTTTT. Translating gives CASSLGTDGGELFF.

The rearrangement joins TRBV25-1 to TRBJ2-7; 7 bases line up with TRBD1. This CDR3 is 15 amino acids long. Germline V gives CDR1 MGHDK, CDR2 SYGVNS. Trimming cost V 1 base and J 3 bases; bases outside gene matches: 6. The CDR3 loop is CASSESGTDDYEQYF. For the CDR3, the DNA is TGTGCCAGCAGTGAATCGGGGACAGACGACTACGAGCAGTACTTC.

This clone occurred once. V gene TRBV7-3 combines with J gene TRBJ1-1, with D possibly matching TRBD1 (5 bases). CDR3 length: 13 amino acids. V was trimmed by 4 bases and J by 2 bases, leaving 8 bases between them. Germline values: CDR1 SGHTA, CDR2 FQGTGA. The CDR3 DNA reads as TGTGCCAGCAGCTATCAGGGAAACACTGAAGCTTTCTTT. Protein sequence: CASSYQGNTEAFF. Full variable domain (outside the CDR3, taken from reference TRBV7-3 and TRBJ1-1): GAGVSQTPSNKVTEKGKYVELRCDPISGHTALYWYRQSLGQGPEFLIYFQGTGAADDSGLPNDRFFAVRPEGSVSTLKIQRTERGDSAVYLCASSYQGNTEAFFGQGTRLTVV.

The chain combines TRBV3-1 (or the pseudogene TRBV3-2) with TRBJ2-7, with TRBD2 identical over 9 bases. The CDR3 extends over 15 amino acids. V shed 4 bases and J 3 bases; nucleotides not matched to a gene: 7. Germline V gene lookup returns CDR1 LGHDT and CDR2 YNNKEL (reference sequence). The CDR3 sequence: CASSPSPAGGYEQYF. For the CDR3, the DNA is TGTGCCAGCAGCCCCTCCCCAGCGGGGGGCTACGAGCAGTACTTC.

The rearrangement links TRBV5-1 to TRBJ1-2; 9 bases align to TRBD1. The CDR3 spans 15 residues. CDR1 SGHRS and CDR2 YFSETQ come from the germline V gene. V dropped 0 bases and J dropped 5; count of bases not matched to a gene: 5. CDR3 coding DNA: TGCGCCAGCAGCTTGGCGCCTGGACAGGGGTATGGCTACACCTTC. As protein: CASSLAPGQGYGYTF.

This chain uses TRBV28 with TRBJ2-3; the D is unclear. V lost 5 bases to trimming and J lost 0 bases, with 9 bases between them. CDR1 is MDHEN and CDR2 is SYDVKM in the germline V gene. This CDR3 region has 14 residues. CDR3 sequence reads: CASSPGYSTDTQYF. DNA of the CDR3: TGTGCCAGCAGTCCCGGGTATAGCACAGATACGCAGTATTTT.

The J gene is TRBJ2-3, the V gene TRBV28, with 9 bases matching TRBD1. The CDR3 extends over 15 amino acids. Per the germline V gene, CDR1 is MDHEN and CDR2 is SYDVKM. J gave up 3 bases and V 1 base, and 2 bases lay outside the gene matches. This CDR3 is CASSLFGQGTDTQYF. The CDR3 coding sequence is TGTGCCAGCAGTTTATTTGGACAGGGGACAGATACGCAGTATTTT. Using reference TRBV28 and TRBJ2-3 for the parts outside the CDR3, the full variable domain is DVKVTQSSRYLVKRTGEKVFLECVQDMDHENMFWYRQDPGLGLRLIYFSYDVKMKEKGDIPEGYSVSREKKERFSLILESASTNQTSMYLCASSLFGQGTDTQYFGPGTRLTVL.

This chain joins TRBV4-1 and TRBJ1-5; 7 bases line up with TRBD1. CDR3 length: 15 amino acids. V trimming: 2 bases; J trimming: 6 bases; junction bases outside the gene matches: 7. Germline lookup yields CDR1 MGHRA and CDR2 YSYEKL. DNA for the CDR3: TGCGCCAGCAGCCAAACACAGGGGTTTTTTCAGCCCCAGCATTTT. Translation gives CASSQTQGFFQPQHF.

The chain has TRBV4-1 and TRBJ2-5; 12 bases align to TRBD1. Germline CDR1 reads MGHRA; CDR2 reads YSYEKL. Germline trimming cut 5 bases from V and 5 bases from J; bases unmatched to any gene: 12. CDR3 size: 17 residues. CDR3 coding DNA: TGCGCCAGCAGCTCCGGGACAGGGGGCTTTTTGGGGGAGACCCAGTACTTC. This sequence encodes CASSSGTGGFLGETQYF.

The V gene is TRBV6-5, the J gene TRBJ2-7; possible D gene TRBD1, 5 bases. CDR1 MNHEY and CDR2 SVGAGI come from the germline V gene. The CDR3 extends over 13 amino acids. Trimming took 6 bases from V and 7 from J, leaving 16 bases between them. CDR3 loop: CASSVTGMREQYF. Here the CDR3 DNA reads TGTGCCAGCAGCGTTACAGGCATGAGGGAGCAGTACTTC.

The gene calls are TRBV11-3 and TRBJ1-6; no reliable D call. The CDR3 consists of 17 residues. CDR1 and CDR2 from the germline V gene are SGHNT and YENEEA. Trimming took off 1 base at V and 0 bases at J, with 10 bases between the two ends. CDR3 amino acids: CASSLATLSSYNSPLHF. CDR3 bases: TGTGCCAGCAGCTTAGCGACACTCAGCTCCTATAATTCACCCCTCCACTTT.

This rearrangement joins TRBV6-1 to TRBJ2-7; 8 bases line up with TRBD2. Trimming cost V 8 bases and J 5 bases; bases outside gene matches: 14. Germline CDR1 is MNHNS and CDR2 is SASEGT. The CDR3 sequence is 15 residues long. The CDR3: CASAYESGRANEQYF. CDR3 nucleotide sequence: TGTGCCAGCGCCTACGAAAGCGGGAGAGCCAACGAGCAGTACTTC.

V and J are TRBV3-1 (or the pseudogene TRBV3-2) and TRBJ1-2; D remains unclear. CDR1 and CDR2 (germline): LGHDT, YNNKEL (reference sequence). Trimming cost V 5 bases and J 0 bases, with 13 bases left between them. The CDR3 consists of 15 residues. The CDR3 spells CASSTTPRTNYGYTF. CDR3 in DNA: TGTGCCAGCAGCACTACCCCACGGACTAACTATGGCTACACCTTC.

The chain combines TRBV20-1 with TRBJ2-7, with 7 nucleotides matching TRBD2. CDR1 and CDR2 from the germline V gene are DFQATT and SNEGSKA (reference sequence). After removal of 3 bases from V and 2 bases from J, the junction contained 4 bases not matched to a gene. This CDR3 is built from 13 residues. This chain's CDR3 is CSASGGRAYEQYF. The DNA of the CDR3 is TGCAGTGCTAGTGGTGGGAGGGCCTACGAGCAGTACTTC.

The chain is built from TRBV6-4 and TRBJ2-1, with 7 bases fitting TRBD2. The CDR3 length is 15 residues. V lost 2 bases to trimming and J lost 6 bases; unmatched junction nucleotides: 7. Looked up from germline, CDR1 is MRHNA and CDR2 is SNTAGT. The CDR3 is CASSDTITSVNEQFF. The CDR3 bases are TGTGCCAGCAGTGACACGATTACTAGCGTCAATGAGCAGTTCTTC.

This rearrangement joins TRBV19 to TRBJ1-2, with D possibly TRBD1 on 5 matching bases. The CDR3 sequence is 10 residues long. V lost 7 bases to trimming and J lost 6 bases, with 6 bases between them. The V gene's germline CDR1 is LNHDA and CDR2 SQIVND (reference sequence). The CDR3 sequence: CASKGDGYTF. CDR3 coding DNA: TGTGCCAGTAAAGGGGATGGCTACACCTTC. Combining the CDR3 with reference TRBV19 and TRBJ1-2 gives the whole variable domain DGGITQSPKYLFRKEGQNVTLSCEQNLNHDAMYWYRQDPGQGLRLIYYSQIVNDFQKGDIAEGYSVSREKKESFPLTVTSAQKNPTAFYLCASKGDGYTFGSGTRLTVV.

The chain joins TRBV5-4 to TRBJ2-1; 10 bases are shared with TRBD1. With 3 bases clipped from V and 4 bases from J, the junction kept 1 base outside the gene matches. CDR3 length: 14 residues. Germline V lookup: CDR1 SGHNT, CDR2 YYREEE (reference sequence). CDR3 in DNA: TGTGCCAGCAGCTGGGACAGGGGTTACAATGAGCAGTTCTTC. This gives the protein CASSWDRGYNEQFF.

The chain combines TRBV7-9 with TRBJ2-7; 7 bases agree with TRBD1. Germline-derived CDR1 and CDR2 are SEHNR and FQNEAQ (reference sequence). This CDR3 contains 11 residues. Unmatched junction bases numbered 2, after V lost 4 bases and J lost 8 bases. CDR3 loop: CASSWGQQQYF. The CDR3 nucleotides read TGTGCCAGCAGCTGGGGACAGCAGCAGTACTTC.

This chain connects TRBV28 to TRBJ2-7; the D is unclear. Trimming pared 6 bases from V and 6 bases from J, leaving 18 bases between. The CDR3 is made up of 14 amino acids. Looked up from germline, CDR1 is MDHEN and CDR2 is SYDVKM. The CDR3 is CASSFALPGSEQYF. The CDR3 DNA follows: TGTGCCAGCAGCTTCGCACTCCCAGGAAGCGAGCAGTACTTC.